This paragraph reports one T cell receptor (beta chain). This clone was seen only a few times. Its antigen remains undetermined. Within one base of it there is no much larger clone, and no base qualities were kept. Healthy HIV-negative adults with no recently reported acute infections or vaccinations were included as donors. Every donor was a Caucasian adult living in Nashville, Tennessee, USA. CD4+ T cells were enriched by magnetic negative selection, after which naive cells were positively selected on CD45RA and the negative fraction was taken as the memory subset. After blood collection by leukapheresis, PBMCs were isolated using Ficoll-Histopaque density gradient centrifugation and then cryopreserved in the vapor phase of liquid nitrogen. Analytical flow cytometry was used to check the purity and quantity of each magnetically sorted T cell population. Each sorted fraction had its genomic DNA isolated and then quantified by UV absorbance on a Nanodrop 2000c.

Using the deep immunoSEQ assay, TCR CDR3 regions were amplified from genomic DNA by multiplex PCR. Genomic DNA extracted from each cell subset was distributed evenly over all wells of several immunoSEQ 96-well plates, and each plate served as one replicate. Each replicate PCR for sorted subsets received about 180 ng genomic DNA, equal to about 30,000 T cell genomes. The purified libraries were quantified using a Qubit 3.0 fluorometer, sized with a Bioanalyzer 2100, and then quantified again using the KAPA Library Quantification kit. A separate single-read 150-cycle Illumina NextSeq 550 flow cell was used to sequence each immunoSEQ 96-well plate. In the paper's pipeline: Because only junctional sequences without quality scores were contained in the immunoSEQ output, filtering matching that applied to full-length reads could not be performed. Sequences were annotated with PyIR, a Python wrapper for IgBLAST v1.9, and V/J genes and CDR3 were assigned using IMGT germline references. Reads were removed for weak V/J assignments (E-value above 1e-6), missing CDR3, stop codons, out-of-frame junctions, or ambiguous translated residues. A V3J clonotype was defined by an identical inferred V gene, J gene, and CDR3 amino acid sequence. To compute the percentage overlap between repertoires, the number of shared unique clonotypes was divided by the size of the smaller repertoire. Three approaches were used to assess repertoire richness: RTK rarefaction, the Chao1 estimator, and Recon v2.1 estimates of unobserved clonotypes. Generation probabilities were computed with OLGA for all TCRbeta clonotypes obtained by the gDNA method from several donors. This is the immuneACCESS table as TCRdb keeps it, with only in-frame sequences that have V and J called. A part of the clones is gone; compared with another copy, unresolved V genes explain less than half, and the rest is unexplained. V and J calls plus clone size are reproduced from that table; the DNA served to infer D and trimming. The table for this sample lists 950,000 to 1,100,000 clones; about 75% of them were counted only once. Around 1.5% of the sample goes to the ten largest clones.

This entry is derived from a study of shared clonotypes between healthy human individuals (dated by TCRdb to about 2020). Background on the whole study: The cohort comprised two women and a few men aged 18 to 49 years. For each donor, CD4 naive and CD4 memory were each run on three plates, CD8 naive on two plates, and CD8 memory on one plate. Between about 0.94 and 10 billion PBMCs per donor were obtained by leukapheresis. To estimate repertoire size and how much clonotypes are shared between individuals, the study performed deep sequencing of blood TCR repertoires from a few healthy adults. Libraries were prepared and TCR repertoires were sequenced by different laboratories using diverse techniques, in order to increase sequencing depth and limit assay-specific biases.

The study at large found these results: Compared with non-shared clonotypes, the clonotypes found in all four sorted-subset donors had higher generation probabilities. When several donors were compared, the shared fraction of clonotypes was approximately 5% for naive CD4, over 3% for naive CD8, 2.3% for memory CD4, and roughly 0.4% for memory CD8. The small number of donors limited the genetic and exposure-history diversity represented. Rarefaction of sorted-subset datasets indicated incomplete sequencing despite the large sequencing depth. Naive subsets generally had larger estimated clonotype richness than memory subsets. Sampling was restricted to blood, and TCR repertoires in tissues likely differ from the TCR repertoires found in blood. Pairwise subsampling indicated that sequencing depth was expected to affect the degree of clonotype sharing among donors.

CDR1 and CDR2 (SGHDN, FVKESK) derive from the germline V gene. From the cysteine up to the phenylalanine, the CDR3 has a length of 17 residues. Just the 51-base CDR3 DNA is kept, in frame starting at base 1. The junction carries 22 bases between V and J, which are trimmed by 5 bases and 3 bases respectively. The sequence was obtained from a man between 18 and 29 years old in good health. Recombination connected TRBV14 to TRBJ1-2; the D segment cannot be called with confidence. Sequencing was done on a sample of memory CD4+ T cells sorted from blood. Interpreted using the paper, the cell subset or site label stands for: CD45RA-negative fraction. The sequenced DNA: TGTGCCAGCAGCAGAGGTACTTCAGCTCGCTCCCACTATGGCTACACCTTC. The resulting protein is CASSRGTSARSHYGYTF.